The present TCR beta chain was sequenced within a study of blood T cell repertoires in COVID-19. Across the whole study: PBMCs, B-cell-depleted T cells, or T cells provided the cDNA or gDNA that made up the material.

The CDR3 is 12 residues long. The V end lost 2 bases, the J end lost 7 bases, and 10 bases lay between the germline ends. Germline values: CDR1 SGHNT, CDR2 YYREEE (reference sequence). As originally analysed: Cell counts per sample came from amplifying reference gene primers. Clones were sequenced by immunoSEQ multiplex PCR, and TCRdb holds only the in-frame ones, with some missing. The V and J calls and clone size were taken over from that table, and D and trimming were inferred from the DNA. The data show approximately 480,000 clones, with roughly nine tenths seen just once and about 0.91% held by the top ten.

V gene TRBV5-4 combines with J gene TRBJ2-7; maybe TRBD2 (5 bases). Material for sequencing was peripheral blood. The sequence came from a man aged 18 to 30 with COVID-19, enrolled during active disease. CDR3 residues: CASSFYRGEQYF. For the CDR3, the DNA is TGTGCCAGCAGCTTTTACCGGGGAGAGCAGTACTTC.